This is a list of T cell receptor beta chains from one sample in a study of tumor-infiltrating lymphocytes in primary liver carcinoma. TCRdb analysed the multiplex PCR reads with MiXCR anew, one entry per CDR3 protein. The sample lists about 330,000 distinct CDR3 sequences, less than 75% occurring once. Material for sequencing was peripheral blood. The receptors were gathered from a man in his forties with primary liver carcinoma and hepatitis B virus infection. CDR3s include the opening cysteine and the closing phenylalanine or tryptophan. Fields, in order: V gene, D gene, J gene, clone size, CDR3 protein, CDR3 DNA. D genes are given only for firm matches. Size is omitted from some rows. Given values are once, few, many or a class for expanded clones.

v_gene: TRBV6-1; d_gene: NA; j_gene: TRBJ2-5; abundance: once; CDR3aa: CPSSETRETQYF; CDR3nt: TGTCCCAGCAGTGAAACGAGAGAGACCCAGTACTTC
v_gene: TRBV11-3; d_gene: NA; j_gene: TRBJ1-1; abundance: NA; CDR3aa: CTSSLFPGVEAFF; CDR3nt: TGTACCAGTAGCTTATTCCCAGGGGTTGAAGCTTTCTTT
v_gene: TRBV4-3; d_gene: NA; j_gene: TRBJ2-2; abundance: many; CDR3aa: CASSREATKTGELFF; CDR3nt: TGCGCCAGCAGCCGAGAGGCAACTAAGACCGGGGAGCTGTTTTTT
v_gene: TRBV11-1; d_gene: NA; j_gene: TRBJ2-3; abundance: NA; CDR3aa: CASSNELSSTVTQYF; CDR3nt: TGTGCCAGCAGCAACGAGCTAAGTAGCACAGTTACACAGTATTTT
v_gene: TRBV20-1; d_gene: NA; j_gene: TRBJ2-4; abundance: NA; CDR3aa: CSSRDRNIQYF; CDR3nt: TGCAGTTCTAGAGATCGGAACATTCAGTACTTC
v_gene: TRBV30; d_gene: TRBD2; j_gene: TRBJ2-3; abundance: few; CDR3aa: CAWSMTSGRSDTQYF; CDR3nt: TGTGCCTGGAGTATGACTAGCGGGAGGTCAGATACGCAGTATTTT
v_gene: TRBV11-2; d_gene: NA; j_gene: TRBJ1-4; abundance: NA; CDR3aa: CASSLRQVDEKLFF; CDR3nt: TGTGCCAGCAGCCTCAGACAGGTAGATGAAAAACTGTTCTTT
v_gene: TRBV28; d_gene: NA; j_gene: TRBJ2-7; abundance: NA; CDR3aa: CASQGAGACEQYF; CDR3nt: TGTGCCAGCCAGGGGGCGGGGGCCTGCGAGCAGTACTTC
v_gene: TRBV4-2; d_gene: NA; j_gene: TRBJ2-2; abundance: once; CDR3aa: CASSQRDPGAGELFF; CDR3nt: TGTGCCAGCAGCCAGCGGGACCCGGGCGCCGGGGAGCTGTTTTTT
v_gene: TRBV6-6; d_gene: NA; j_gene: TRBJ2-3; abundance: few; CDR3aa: CASRRQDTDTQYF; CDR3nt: TGTGCCAGCAGACGACAGGACACAGATACGCAGTATTTT
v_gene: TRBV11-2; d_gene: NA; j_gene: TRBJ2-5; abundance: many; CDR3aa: CASSLEWQISETQYF; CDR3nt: TGTGCCAGCAGCTTAGAGTGGCAGATTAGCGAGACCCAGTACTTC
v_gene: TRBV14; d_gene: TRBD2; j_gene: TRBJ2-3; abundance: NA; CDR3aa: CASSPLAASTDTQYF; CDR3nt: TGTGCCAGCAGCCCGCTAGCGGCTAGCACAGATACGCAGTATTTT
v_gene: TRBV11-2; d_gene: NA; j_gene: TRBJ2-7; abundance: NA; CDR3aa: CVSSQDHKSYEQYF; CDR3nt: TGTGTCAGCAGCCAGGATCATAAGAGCTACGAGCAATACTTC
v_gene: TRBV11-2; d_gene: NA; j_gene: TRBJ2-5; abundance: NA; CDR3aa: CASSAQRGVLGTQYF; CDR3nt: TGTGCCAGCAGCGCCCAGAGGGGTGTATTGGGGACCCAGTACTTC
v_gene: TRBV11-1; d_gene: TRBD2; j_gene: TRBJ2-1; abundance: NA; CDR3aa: CASSLGSGRAYNEEFF; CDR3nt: TGTGCCAGCAGCTTAGGCAGCGGGAGGGCCTACAATGAGGAGTTCTTC
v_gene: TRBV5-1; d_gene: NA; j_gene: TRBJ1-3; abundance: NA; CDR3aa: CSSRTDSIGNTIYF; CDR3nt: TGCTCCAGCCGTACAGACAGTATTGGAAACACCATATATTTT
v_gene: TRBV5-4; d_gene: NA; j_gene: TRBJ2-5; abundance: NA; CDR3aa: CDSSFGSEAAQYF; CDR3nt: TGTGACAGCAGCTTTGGTAGCGAAGCGGCCCAGTACTTC
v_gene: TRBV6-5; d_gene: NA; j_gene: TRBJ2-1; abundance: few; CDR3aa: CASSSNAGSSYNEQFF; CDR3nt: TGTGCCAGCAGTTCCAACGCAGGGAGCTCCTACAATGAGCAGTTCTTC
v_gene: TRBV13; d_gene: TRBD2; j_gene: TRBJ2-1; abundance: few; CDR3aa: CASSLGDLAGDLHNEQFF; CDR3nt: TGTGCCAGCAGCTTGGGGGATCTAGCGGGAGATCTCCACAATGAGCAGTTCTTC
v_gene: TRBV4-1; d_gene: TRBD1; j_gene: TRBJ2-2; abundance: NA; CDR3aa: CASNDLDRGLTWKLFF; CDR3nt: TGCGCCAGCAACGATCTTGACAGGGGGTTAACCTGGAAGCTGTTTTTT
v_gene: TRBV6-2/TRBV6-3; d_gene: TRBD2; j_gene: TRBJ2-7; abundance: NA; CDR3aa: CDSSYGGLAGTYEQYF; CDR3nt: TGTGACAGCAGTTACGGCGGACTAGCGGGGACCTACGAGCAGTACTTC
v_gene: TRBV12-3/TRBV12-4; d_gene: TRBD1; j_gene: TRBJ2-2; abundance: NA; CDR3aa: CASSHHRGGELFF; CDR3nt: TGTGCCAGCAGCCACCACAGGGGGGGGGAGCTGTTTTTT
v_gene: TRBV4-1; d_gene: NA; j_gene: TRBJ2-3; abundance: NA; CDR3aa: CASSRRKAVDTQYF; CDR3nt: TGCGCCAGCAGCCGGCGAAAGGCGGTAGACACGCAGTATTTT
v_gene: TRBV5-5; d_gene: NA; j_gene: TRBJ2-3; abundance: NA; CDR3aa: CANSSWTGIRADTQYF; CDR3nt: TGTGCCAACAGCTCGTGGACGGGGATTAGGGCAGATACGCAGTATTTT
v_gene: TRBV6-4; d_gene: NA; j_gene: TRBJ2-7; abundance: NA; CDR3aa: CASSEPLEGYEQYF; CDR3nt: TGTGCCAGCAGTGAACCCCTAGAGGGTTACGAGCAGTACTTC
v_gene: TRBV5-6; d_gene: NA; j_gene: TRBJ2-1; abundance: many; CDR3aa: CASSFLDPYSNEQFF; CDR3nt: TGTGCCAGCAGTTTCCTAGACCCCTATTCCAATGAGCAGTTCTTC
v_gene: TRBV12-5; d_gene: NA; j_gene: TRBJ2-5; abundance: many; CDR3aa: CASAMDSTQETQYF; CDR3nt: TGTGCTAGTGCCATGGACTCCACCCAAGAGACCCAGTACTTC
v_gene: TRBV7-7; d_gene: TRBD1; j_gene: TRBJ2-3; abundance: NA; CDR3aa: CASSLGTGSTDTQYF; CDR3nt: TGTGCTAGCAGCCTCGGGACAGGGAGCACAGATACGCAGTATTTT
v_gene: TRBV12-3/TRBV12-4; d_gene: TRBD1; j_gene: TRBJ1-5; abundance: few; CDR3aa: CASSSGTGIGSNQPQHF; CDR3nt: TGTGCCAGCAGTTCTGGGACAGGGATCGGCAGCAATCAGCCCCAGCATTTT
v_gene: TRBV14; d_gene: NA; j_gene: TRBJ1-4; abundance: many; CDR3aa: CASSLGRATNEKLFF; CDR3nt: TGTGCCAGCAGCCTCGGAAGGGCAACTAATGAAAAACTGTTTTTT
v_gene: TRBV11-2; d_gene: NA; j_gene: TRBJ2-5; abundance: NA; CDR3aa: CASTLEGPRGTQYF; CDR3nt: TGTGCCAGCACCTTAGAGGGACCCCGCGGGACCCAGTACTTC
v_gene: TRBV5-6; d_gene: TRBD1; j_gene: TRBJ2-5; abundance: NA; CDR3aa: CASSFRQGTETQYF; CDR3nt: TGCGCCAGCAGCTTTAGACAGGGGACGGAGACCCAGTACTTC
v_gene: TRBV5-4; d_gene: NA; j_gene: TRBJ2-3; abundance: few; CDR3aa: CASSLWSPSTDTQYF; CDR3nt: TGTGCCAGCAGCTTGTGGTCACCAAGCACAGATACGCAGTATTTT
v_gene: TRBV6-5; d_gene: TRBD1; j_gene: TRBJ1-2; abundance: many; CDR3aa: CASRGPQGLNGYTF; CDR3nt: TGTGCCAGCAGGGGACCACAGGGGCTAAATGGCTACACCTTC
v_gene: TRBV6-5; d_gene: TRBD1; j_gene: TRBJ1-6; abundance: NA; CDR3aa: CASTFMTGPGYNSPLHF; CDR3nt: TGTGCCAGCACTTTTATGACAGGGCCCGGCTATAATTCACCCCTCCACTTT
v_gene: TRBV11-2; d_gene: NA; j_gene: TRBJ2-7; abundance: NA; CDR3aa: CASGANPPDSSEQYF; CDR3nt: TGTGCCAGCGGCGCCAATCCCCCAGACTCATCCGAGCAGTACTTC
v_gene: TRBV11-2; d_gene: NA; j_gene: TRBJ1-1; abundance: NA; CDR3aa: CDSSPRGGGNTEAFF; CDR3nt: TGTGACAGCAGCCCTCGTGGCGGAGGGAACACTGAAGCTTTCTTT
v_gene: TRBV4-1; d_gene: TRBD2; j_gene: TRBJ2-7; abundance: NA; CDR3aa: CASSLTSGRVYEQYF; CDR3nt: TGCGCCAGCAGCCTCACTAGCGGGAGGGTCTACGAGCAGTACTTC
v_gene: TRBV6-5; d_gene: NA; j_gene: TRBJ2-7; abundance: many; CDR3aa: CASRPDKPAYEQYF; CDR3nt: TGTGCCAGCAGGCCAGACAAACCAGCCTACGAGCAGTACTTC
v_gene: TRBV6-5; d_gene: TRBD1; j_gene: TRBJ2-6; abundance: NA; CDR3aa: CASSHTGGSWANVLTF; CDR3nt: TGTGCCAGCAGTCACACAGGGGGCTCTTGGGCCAACGTCCTGACTTTC
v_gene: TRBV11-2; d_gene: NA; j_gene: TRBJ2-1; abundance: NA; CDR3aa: CVNSLHRLVSVQFF; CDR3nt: TGTGTCAACAGCTTACACCGGCTAGTTAGTGTGCAGTTCTTC
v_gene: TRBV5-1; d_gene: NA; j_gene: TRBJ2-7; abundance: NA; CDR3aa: CASSSGARGVNEQYF; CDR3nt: TGCGCCAGCAGCTCGGGTGCCAGGGGGGTCAACGAGCAGTACTTC
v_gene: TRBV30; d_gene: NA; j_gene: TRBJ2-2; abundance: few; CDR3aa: CAWSDPIKTNTGELFF; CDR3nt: TGTGCCTGGAGTGATCCTATCAAGACTAACACCGGGGAGCTGTTTTTT
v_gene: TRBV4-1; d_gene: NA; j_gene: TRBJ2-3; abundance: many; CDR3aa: CASSQVPEANFPDTQYF; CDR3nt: TGCGCCAGCAGCCAGGTTCCGGAAGCTAACTTCCCAGATACGCAGTATTTT
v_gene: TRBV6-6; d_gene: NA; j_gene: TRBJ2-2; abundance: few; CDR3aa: CASKLGPSNTGELFF; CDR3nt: TGTGCCAGCAAGTTGGGGCCATCTAACACCGGGGAGCTGTTTTTT
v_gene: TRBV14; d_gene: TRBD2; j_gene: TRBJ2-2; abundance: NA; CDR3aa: CASGPQTWQGLAGASNTGELFF; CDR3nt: TGTGCCAGCGGCCCCCAAACCTGGCAGGGACTAGCGGGAGCCTCGAACACCGGGGAGCTGTTTTTT
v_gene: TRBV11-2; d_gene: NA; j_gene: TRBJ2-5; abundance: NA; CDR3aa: CASSGSALETQYF; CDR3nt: TGTGCCAGCAGTGGCAGCGCCCTAGAGACTCAGTACTTC
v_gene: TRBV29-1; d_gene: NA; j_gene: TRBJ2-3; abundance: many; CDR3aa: CSVDKGSDTQYF; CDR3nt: TGCAGCGTTGATAAGGGGTCAGATACGCAGTATTTT
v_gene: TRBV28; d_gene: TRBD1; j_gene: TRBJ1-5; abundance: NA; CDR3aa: CASSMTGATQPQHF; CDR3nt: TGTGCCAGCAGTATGACAGGGGCCACCCAGCCCCAGCATTTT
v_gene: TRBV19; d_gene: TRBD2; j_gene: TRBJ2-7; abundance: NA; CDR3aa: CASSPSSGRPTPYEQYF; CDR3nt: TGTGCCAGTAGCCCTTCTAGCGGGAGGCCGACACCCTACGAGCAGTACTTC
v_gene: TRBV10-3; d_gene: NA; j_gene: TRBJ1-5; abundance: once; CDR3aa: CAISESSNNQPQHF; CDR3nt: TGTGCCATCAGTGAGTCGTCGAACAATCAGCCCCAGCATTTT
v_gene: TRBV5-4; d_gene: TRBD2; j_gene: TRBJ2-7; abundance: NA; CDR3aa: CASSSREGYEQYF; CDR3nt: TGTGCCAGCAGTTCGCGGGAGGGTTACGAGCAGTACTTC
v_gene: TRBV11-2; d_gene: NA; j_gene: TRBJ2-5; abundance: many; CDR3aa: CASSLAVLRGPETQYF; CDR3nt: TGTGCCAGCAGCTTAGCGGTTCTCCGGGGGCCCGAGACCCAGTACTTC
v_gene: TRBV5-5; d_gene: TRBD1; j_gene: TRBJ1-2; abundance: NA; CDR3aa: CASSRDRVISCTF; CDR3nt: TGTGCCAGCAGCCGGGACAGGGTCATTAGCTGCACCTTC
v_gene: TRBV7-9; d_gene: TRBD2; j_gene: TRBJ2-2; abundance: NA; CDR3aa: CASSLSGSPTGELFF; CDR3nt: TGTGCCAGCAGCTTGAGCGGGAGCCCTACCGGGGAGCTGTTTTTT